The next 22 T cell receptor beta chains were all read from a single sample in a study of blood T cell repertoires in COVID-19. Here immunoSEQ multiplex PCR was the method, and the copy in TCRdb shows in-frame clones only, minus some. Among more than 200,000 clones, around 85% were seen once, and the ten largest hold 4%. The sequenced sample consisted of peripheral blood. These receptors came from a woman aged 40 to 49 with active or convalescent COVID-19.

The chain combines TRBV24-1 with TRBJ1-1, with 7 nucleotides matching TRBD1. The CDR3 sequence is 13 residues long. V lost 3 bases and J lost 11; bases outside the gene matches: 8. CDR1 is KGHDR and CDR2 is SFDVKD in the germline V gene. In DNA form, the CDR3 reads TGTGCCACCAGTGATATGACAGGGACGTACGCTTTCTTT. This encodes CATSDMTGTYAFF.

The rearrangement joins TRBV5-1 to TRBJ2-7; 14 bases are a match to TRBD2. Germline CDR1 SGHRS, CDR2 YFSETQ. The CDR3 loop spans 16 amino acids. J lost 4 bases, V lost 4 bases, and 7 bases had no gene match. This CDR3 reads CASSPGLAGVVYEQYF. The CDR3, as DNA: TGCGCCAGCAGCCCGGGACTAGCGGGGGTCGTATACGAGCAGTACTTC.

The genes are TRBV29-1 and TRBJ1-2; 9 nucleotides line up with TRBD1. The CDR3 extends over 14 amino acids. With 3 bases clipped from V and 0 bases from J, the junction kept 2 bases outside the gene matches. Germline V gene lookup returns CDR1 SQVTM and CDR2 ANQGSEA. CDR3 nucleotide sequence: TGCAGCGTTGATCGACAGGGGGCTAACTATGGCTACACCTTC. This encodes CSVDRQGANYGYTF.

V usage is TRBV19 and J usage is TRBJ1-1; maybe TRBD1 (5 bases). The V gene's germline CDR1 is LNHDA and CDR2 SQIVND (reference sequence). V gave up 7 bases and J gave up 0 bases, with 9 bases separating them. The length of the CDR3 is 13 residues. CDR3 sequence reads: CASTRDLNTEAFF. CDR3 sequence (DNA): TGTGCCAGTACCCGGGACTTGAACACTGAAGCTTTCTTT.

The V gene is TRBV5-6, the J gene TRBJ2-3; perhaps TRBD2 as D (7 bases). In germline, CDR1 is SGHDT, CDR2 YYEEEE. CDR3 length equals 15 residues. Deletions cut 7 bases from V and 6 bases from J, with 21 bases between. CDR3 sequence: CASGRGRGPSDTQYF. The CDR3 DNA is TGTGCCAGCGGGAGGGGGAGGGGACCGTCGGATACGCAGTATTTT.

The rearrangement joins TRBV10-3 to TRBJ2-1; tentative D call: TRBD2 (7 bases). The germline V gene has CDR1 ENHRY and CDR2 SYGVKD. The CDR3 spans 17 residues. V was clipped by 1 base and J by 5 bases, with 18 bases between them. The CDR3 bases are TGTGCCATCAGTGAGTGGTTAGGGGGGGGATTGGACAATGAGCAGTTCTTC. Translation: CAISEWLGGGLDNEQFF.

This clone has just a few counts. This rearrangement joins TRBV28 to TRBJ1-2; TRBD1 matches 8 bases. CDR1 MDHEN and CDR2 SYDVKM come from the germline V gene. V gave up 5 bases and J gave up 2 bases; unmatched junction bases: 7. The CDR3 consists of 15 residues. The DNA of the CDR3 is TGTGCCAGCAGTGGGGACAGGTTGGGAAACTATGGCTACACCTTC. This encodes CASSGDRLGNYGYTF.

V gene TRBV29-1 combines with J gene TRBJ2-7, with D possibly matching TRBD1 (5 bases). CDR1 and CDR2 from the germline V gene are SQVTM and ANQGSEA. The CDR3 totals 13 residues. Trimming took off 6 bases at V and 4 bases at J, with 16 bases between the two ends. The CDR3 DNA follows: TGCAGCGTAGTACACAGGTTTACATACGAGCAGTACTTC. This encodes CSVVHRFTYEQYF.

This clone was counted only a few times. Other nucleotide sequences in the sample specify the same CDR3. This chain links TRBV7-3 with TRBJ1-1, with D possibly being TRBD1 (5 bases). Germline V lookup: CDR1 SGHTA, CDR2 FQGTGA. CDR3 length: 14 amino acids. V was pared by 5 bases and J by 4 bases, with 14 bases between. CDR3 nucleotide sequence: TGTGCCAGCAGCGGGCAGGGCCCGGGCACTGAAGCTTTCTTT. Translated, it gives CASSGQGPGTEAFF.

The genes are TRBV6-6 and TRBJ1-2, with TRBD1 as a possible D gene (5 bases). The CDR3 length is 17 residues. The V gene's germline CDR1 is MNHNY and CDR2 SVGAGI (reference sequence). Trimming stripped 5 bases from V and 2 bases from J, with 21 bases between. The CDR3 DNA follows: TGTGCCAGCAGTCCACTCCTGATGTCAGGGTCGAACTATGGCTACACCTTC. Residues: CASSPLLMSGSNYGYTF.

V gene TRBV5-1 combines with J gene TRBJ1-2; 8 bases are shared with TRBD1. Germline CDR1 and CDR2: SGHRS and YFSETQ. This CDR3 comprises 14 residues. Losses at the gene ends were 4 bases for V and 8 bases for J; bases not matched to a gene: 10. CDR3 residues: CASSPGQGTYGYTF. CDR3 nucleotide sequence: TGCGCCAGCAGCCCCGGACAGGGAACATACGGCTACACCTTC.

The chain is built from TRBV3-1 (or the pseudogene TRBV3-2) and TRBJ1-4; tentative D call: TRBD1 (6 bases). Trimming cost V 1 base and J 3 bases, with 12 bases left between them. The V gene's germline CDR1 is LGHDT and CDR2 YNNKEL (reference sequence). CDR3 size: 16 residues. CDR3 protein: CASSQGGRQANEKLFF. CDR3 bases: TGTGCCAGCAGCCAAGGAGGACGACAGGCTAATGAAAAACTGTTTTTT.

The chain is built from TRBV7-9 and TRBJ1-4; a possible D gene is TRBD1 (5 bases). Looked up from germline, CDR1 is SEHNR and CDR2 is FQNEAQ (reference sequence). The CDR3 sequence is 17 residues long. Trimming stripped 1 base from V and 6 bases from J, with 18 bases between. This chain's CDR3 is CASSLGIVRQWDEKLFF. Written as DNA, the CDR3 is TGTGCCAGCAGCTTAGGAATAGTTCGACAGTGGGATGAAAAACTGTTTTTT.

This sequence joins TRBV25-1 and TRBJ1-5; tentative D call: TRBD1 (6 bases). The germline V gene encodes CDR1 MGHDK and CDR2 SYGVNS. This CDR3 spans 14 amino acids. Trimming cost V 2 bases and J 6 bases, with 11 bases left between them. CDR3 sequence: CASSETGFGQPQHF. The CDR3 DNA reads TGTGCCAGCAGTGAAACAGGGTTCGGTCAGCCCCAGCATTTT.

The V gene is TRBV15, the J gene TRBJ1-1; D unresolved. Germline CDR1 is LNHNV and CDR2 is YYDKDF (reference sequence). The CDR3 has 14 amino acids. V gave up 2 bases and J gave up 9 bases, with 16 bases separating them. The DNA of the CDR3 is TGTGCCACCAGCAGAAGATCTCAGGCTGTGAAAGCTTTCTTT. The encoded protein is CATSRRSQAVKAFF.

The CDR3 spells CASSLTPNYGYTF. The CDR3 DNA sequence: TGTGCCAGCAGTCTGACACCTAACTATGGCTACACCTTC. The V gene is TRBV7-9, the J gene TRBJ1-2; no clear D. Trimming left V 6 bases short and J 0 bases short, with 8 bases between. CDR1 is SEHNR and CDR2 is FQNEAQ in the germline V gene (reference sequence). This CDR3 is built from 13 residues.

The count of this clone is one. The genes are TRBV5-1 and TRBJ2-3, with 7 bases lining up with TRBD1. The trim removed 3 bases at V and 5 bases at J, leaving 6 bases unmatched. CDR3 size: 14 residues. Germline CDR1 SGHRS, CDR2 YFSETQ. The CDR3 DNA sequence: TGCGCCAGCAGCTACCGACAGGGCGGAGATACGCAGTATTTT. Encoded protein: CASSYRQGGDTQYF.

The rearrangement uses TRBV15 and TRBJ2-2; 8 nucleotides match TRBD1. J lost 7 bases, V lost 0 bases, and 7 bases had no gene match. Looked up from germline, CDR1 is LNHNV and CDR2 is YYDKDF (reference sequence). This CDR3 spans 16 amino acids. The CDR3 loop is CATSRDRTGLGGELFF. The CDR3 coding sequence is TGTGCCACCAGCAGAGATAGGACAGGGCTGGGCGGGGAGCTGTTTTTT.

The chain has TRBV4-2 and TRBJ2-1, with a possible D match to TRBD2 (5 bases). The CDR3 extends over 12 amino acids. Deletions cut 2 bases from V and 7 bases from J, with 6 bases between. Germline V gives CDR1 LGHNA, CDR2 YNFKEQ. CDR3 loop: CASSQTGNEQFF. CDR3 in DNA: TGTGCCAGCAGCCAAACGGGAAATGAGCAGTTCTTC.

This clone was recorded only once. The rearrangement links TRBV5-1 to TRBJ2-3; 8 bases line up with TRBD2. The germline CDR1 and CDR2 sequences are SGHRS and YFSETQ. This CDR3 has 13 residues. The ends lost 0 bases at V and 8 bases at J; junction bases unmatched: 2. Here the CDR3 DNA reads TGCGCCAGCAGCTTGGGGACTAGCTCTACGCAGTATTTT. This sequence encodes CASSLGTSSTQYF.

V usage is TRBV4-1 and J usage is TRBJ1-4; a weak D match, TRBD1 (5 bases). Germline lookup yields CDR1 MGHRA and CDR2 YSYEKL. The CDR3 runs 20 residues. With 0 bases removed from V and 0 bases from J, the gap between germline ends came to 20 bases. The CDR3 loop reads CASSQDPAPGWGATNEKLFF. In nucleotides, the CDR3 is TGCGCCAGCAGCCAAGATCCCGCGCCAGGGTGGGGTGCAACTAATGAAAAACTGTTTTTT.

This chain links TRBV7-6 with TRBJ2-2; the match to TRBD2 covers 7 bases. The J segment lost 2 bases and the V segment lost 3 bases, leaving 9 bases of the junction unmatched. The CDR3 sequence is 17 residues long. The germline gives CDR1 SGHVS, CDR2 FNYEAQ. This chain's CDR3 is CASSFSGGPLNTGELFF. CDR3 coding DNA: TGTGCCAGCAGCTTTTCGGGGGGACCCTTAAACACCGGGGAGCTGTTTTTT.